The clone carrying this T cell receptor (beta chain) has a handful of counts. Its antigen is undetermined. These data originate in a study of CD8 T cells in ankylosing spondylitis. Quantitative 5'-RACE with molecular barcodes was used to make the TCR beta libraries. TCRdb passed the 5' RACE reads through MiXCR, listing each CDR3 protein once. The table includes 300,000 to 350,000 distinct CDR3 sequences, 11% detected once. Study observations and caveats: Some of these motif variants have turned up before, in reports on reactive arthritis synovial fluid and blood. The study identified a TCR beta motif of roughly eight highly homologous variants that appeared characteristic of ankylosing spondylitis blood. Reportedly, disease-linked clones are significantly enriched in ankylosing spondylitis patients' matched synovial fluid.

This CDR3 has 15 residues. With 0 bases clipped from V and 7 bases from J, the junction kept 7 bases outside the gene matches. The germline CDR1 and CDR2 sequences are SGHRS and YFSETQ. The TCR sequence derives from a female donor with ankylosing spondylitis or in good health (not recorded which). The J gene is TRBJ2-1, the V gene TRBV5-1; the match to TRBD1 covers 7 bases. The sequenced material came from blood, either unsorted or a sorted T cell fraction (not recorded which). CDR3 sequence: CASSLAGTEQNEQFF. The DNA for the CDR3 is TGCGCCAGCAGCTTGGCAGGGACAGAACAAAATGAGCAGTTCTTC.